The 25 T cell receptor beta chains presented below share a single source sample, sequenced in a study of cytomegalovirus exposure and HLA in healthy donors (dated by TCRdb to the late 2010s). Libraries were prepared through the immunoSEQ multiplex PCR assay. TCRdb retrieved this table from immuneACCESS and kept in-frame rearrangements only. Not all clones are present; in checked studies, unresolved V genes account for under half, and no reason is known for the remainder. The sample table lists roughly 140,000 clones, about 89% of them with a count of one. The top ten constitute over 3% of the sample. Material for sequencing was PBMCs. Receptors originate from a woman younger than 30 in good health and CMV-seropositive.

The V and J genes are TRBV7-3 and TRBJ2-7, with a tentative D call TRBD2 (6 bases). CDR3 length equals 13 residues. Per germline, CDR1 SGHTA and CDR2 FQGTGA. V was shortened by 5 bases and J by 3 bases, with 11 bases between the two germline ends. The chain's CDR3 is CASSPGLLYEQYF. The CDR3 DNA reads TGTGCCAGCAGCCCGGGACTTCTCTACGAGCAGTACTTC.

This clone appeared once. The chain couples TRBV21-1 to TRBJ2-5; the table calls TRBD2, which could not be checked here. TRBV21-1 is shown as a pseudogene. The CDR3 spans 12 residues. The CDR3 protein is CASSRAGETQYF. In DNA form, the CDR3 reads TGTGCCAGCAGCCGGGCGGGCGAGACCCAGTACTTC.

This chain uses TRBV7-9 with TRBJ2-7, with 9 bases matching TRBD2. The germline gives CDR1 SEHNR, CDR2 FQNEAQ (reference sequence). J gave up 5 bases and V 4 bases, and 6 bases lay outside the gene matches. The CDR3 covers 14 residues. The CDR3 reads CASSSWREGHEQYF. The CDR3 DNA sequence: TGTGCCAGCAGCTCCTGGCGGGAGGGCCACGAGCAGTACTTC.

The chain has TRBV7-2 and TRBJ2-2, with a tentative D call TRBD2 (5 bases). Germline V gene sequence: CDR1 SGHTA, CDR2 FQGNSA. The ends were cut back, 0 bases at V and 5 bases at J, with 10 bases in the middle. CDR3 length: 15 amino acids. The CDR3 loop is CASSLALAVTGELFF. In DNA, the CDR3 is TGTGCCAGCAGCTTAGCGCTAGCAGTTACCGGGGAGCTGTTTTTT.

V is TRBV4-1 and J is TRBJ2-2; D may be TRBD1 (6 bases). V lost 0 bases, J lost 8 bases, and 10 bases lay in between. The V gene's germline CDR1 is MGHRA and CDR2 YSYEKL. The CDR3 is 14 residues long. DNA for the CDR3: TGCGCCAGCAGCCAAGAAACCGGGACAGGGGAGCTGTTTTTT. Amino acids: CASSQETGTGELFF.

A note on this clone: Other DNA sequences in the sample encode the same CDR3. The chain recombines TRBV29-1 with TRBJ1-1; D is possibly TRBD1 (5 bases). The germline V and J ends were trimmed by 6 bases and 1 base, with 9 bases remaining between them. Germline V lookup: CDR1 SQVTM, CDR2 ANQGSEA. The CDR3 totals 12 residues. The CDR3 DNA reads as TGCAGCGTCGGAACAGGGAACACTGAAGCTTTCTTT. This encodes CSVGTGNTEAFF.

This CDR3 reads CASSPFSGRRAEQYF. DNA for the CDR3: TGTGCCAGCAGCCCCTTTAGCGGGAGACGGGCCGAGCAGTACTTC. V and J are TRBV5-6 and TRBJ2-7; 9 nucleotides line up with TRBD2. The germline gives CDR1 SGHDT, CDR2 YYEEEE. The V segment lost 4 bases and the J segment 6 bases; nucleotides outside the gene matches: 11. The CDR3 extends over 15 amino acids. Looking up the rest from reference TRBV5-6 and TRBJ2-7 gives the full variable domain: DAGVTQSPTHLIKTRGQQVTLRCSPKSGHDTVSWYQQALGQGPQFIFQYYEEEERQRGNFPDRFSGHQFPNYSSELNVNALLLGDSALYLCASSPFSGRRAEQYFGPGTRLTVT.

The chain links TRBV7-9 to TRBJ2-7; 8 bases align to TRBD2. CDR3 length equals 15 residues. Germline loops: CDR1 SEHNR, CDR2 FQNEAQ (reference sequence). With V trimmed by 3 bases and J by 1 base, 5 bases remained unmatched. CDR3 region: CASSLALAGSYEQYF. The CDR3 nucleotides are TGTGCCAGCAGCTTGGCGTTAGCGGGGTCCTACGAGCAGTACTTC.

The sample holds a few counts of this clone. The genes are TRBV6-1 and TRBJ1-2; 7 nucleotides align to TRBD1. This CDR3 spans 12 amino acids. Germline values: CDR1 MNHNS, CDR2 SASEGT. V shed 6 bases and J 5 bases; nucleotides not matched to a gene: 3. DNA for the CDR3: TGTGCCAGCAGAGGACAGGAGTATGGCTACACCTTC. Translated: CASRGQEYGYTF.

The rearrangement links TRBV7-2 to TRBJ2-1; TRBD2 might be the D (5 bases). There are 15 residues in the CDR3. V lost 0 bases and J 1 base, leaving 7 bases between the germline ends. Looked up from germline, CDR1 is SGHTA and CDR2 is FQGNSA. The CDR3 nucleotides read TGTGCCAGCAGCTTAGCGGGAGTTTCCTACAATGAGCAGTTCTTC. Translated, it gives CASSLAGVSYNEQFF.

The CDR3, as DNA: TGCGCCAGCAGCCAAGATTATCCAGAGAACACCGGGGAGCTGTTTTTT. Protein: CASSQDYPENTGELFF. The chain combines TRBV4-3 with TRBJ2-2; D gene unclear. With 0 bases removed from V and 1 base from J, the gap between germline ends came to 9 bases. CDR3 length equals 16 residues. CDR1 and CDR2 (germline): LGHNA, YSLEER.

CDR3 nucleotide sequence: TGTGCCAGCAGTCGGACACTAGCTACCTACGAGCAGTACTTC. Its translation is CASSRTLATYEQYF. The V gene is TRBV9, the J gene TRBJ2-7, with D perhaps matching TRBD2 (6 bases). Trimming removed 5 bases at V and 2 bases at J, with 14 bases between. The CDR3 consists of 14 residues. The germline gives CDR1 SGDLS, CDR2 YYNGEE.

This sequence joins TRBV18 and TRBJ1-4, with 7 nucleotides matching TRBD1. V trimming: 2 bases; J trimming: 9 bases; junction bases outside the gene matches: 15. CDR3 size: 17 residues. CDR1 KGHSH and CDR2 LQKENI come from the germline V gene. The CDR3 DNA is TGTGCCAGCTCACCAACAGGGGATGTTACCACTGATAAAAAACTGTTTTTT. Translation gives CASSPTGDVTTDKKLFF. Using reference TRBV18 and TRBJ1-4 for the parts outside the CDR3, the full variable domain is NAGVMQNPRHLVRRRGQEARLRCSPMKGHSHVYWYRQLPEEGLKFMVYLQKENIIDESGMPKERFSAEFPKEGPSILRIQQVVRGDSAAYFCASSPTGDVTTDKKLFFGSGTQLSVL.

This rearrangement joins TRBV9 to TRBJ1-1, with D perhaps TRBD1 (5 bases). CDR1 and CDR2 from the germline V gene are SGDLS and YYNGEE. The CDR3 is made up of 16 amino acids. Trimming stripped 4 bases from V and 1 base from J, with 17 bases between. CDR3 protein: CASSTTAGPKNTEAFF. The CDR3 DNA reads TGTGCCAGCAGCACCACGGCAGGGCCCAAGAACACTGAAGCTTTCTTT.

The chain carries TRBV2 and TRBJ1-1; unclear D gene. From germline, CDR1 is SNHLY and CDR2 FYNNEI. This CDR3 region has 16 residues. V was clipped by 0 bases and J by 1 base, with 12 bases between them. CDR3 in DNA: TGTGCCAGCAGTGAAGCGTCAGGCAGAACGAACACTGAAGCTTTCTTT. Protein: CASSEASGRTNTEAFF.

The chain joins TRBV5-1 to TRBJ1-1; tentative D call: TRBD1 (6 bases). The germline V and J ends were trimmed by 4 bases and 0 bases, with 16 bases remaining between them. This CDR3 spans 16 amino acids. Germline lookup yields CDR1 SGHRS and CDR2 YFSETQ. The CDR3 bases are TGCGCCAGCAGCCCAGCGACAGGCCCAATGAACACTGAAGCTTTCTTT. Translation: CASSPATGPMNTEAFF. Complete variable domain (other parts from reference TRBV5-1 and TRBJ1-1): KAGVTQTPRYLIKTRGQQVTLSCSPISGHRSVSWYQQTPGQGLQFLFEYFSETQRNKGNFPGRFSGRQFSNSRSEMNVSTLELGDSALYLCASSPATGPMNTEAFFGQGTRLTVV.

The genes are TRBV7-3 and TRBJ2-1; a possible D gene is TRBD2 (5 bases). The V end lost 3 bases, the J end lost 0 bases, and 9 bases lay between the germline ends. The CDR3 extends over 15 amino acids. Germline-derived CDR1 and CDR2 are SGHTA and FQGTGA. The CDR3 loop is CASSFQRSSYNEQFF. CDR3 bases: TGTGCCAGCAGCTTTCAGCGGAGCTCCTACAATGAGCAGTTCTTC.

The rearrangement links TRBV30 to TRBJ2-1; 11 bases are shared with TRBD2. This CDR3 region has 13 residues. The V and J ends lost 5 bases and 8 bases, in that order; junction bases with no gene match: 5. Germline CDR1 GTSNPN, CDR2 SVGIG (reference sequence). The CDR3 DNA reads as TGTGCCTGGGTAGCGGGAGGGCCCTATGAGCAGTTCTTC. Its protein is CAWVAGGPYEQFF.

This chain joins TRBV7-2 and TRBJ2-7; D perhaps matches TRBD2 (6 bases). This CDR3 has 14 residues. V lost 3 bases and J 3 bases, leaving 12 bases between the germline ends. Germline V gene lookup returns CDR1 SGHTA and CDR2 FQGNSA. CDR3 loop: CASSFGGDVYEQYF. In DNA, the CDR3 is TGTGCCAGCAGCTTCGGCGGGGACGTCTACGAGCAGTACTTC.

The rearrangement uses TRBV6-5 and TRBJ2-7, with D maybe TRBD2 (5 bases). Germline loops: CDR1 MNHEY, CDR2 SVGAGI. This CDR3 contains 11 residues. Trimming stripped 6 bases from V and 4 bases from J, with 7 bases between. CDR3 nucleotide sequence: TGTGCCAGCAGCGGACTTTACGAGCAGTACTTC. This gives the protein CASSGLYEQYF.

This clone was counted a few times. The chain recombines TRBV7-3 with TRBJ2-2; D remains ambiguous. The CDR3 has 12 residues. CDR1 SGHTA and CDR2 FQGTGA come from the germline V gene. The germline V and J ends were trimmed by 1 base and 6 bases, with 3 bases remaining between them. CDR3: CASSLRAGELFF. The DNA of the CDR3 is TGTGCCAGCAGCTTAAGAGCCGGGGAGCTGTTTTTT. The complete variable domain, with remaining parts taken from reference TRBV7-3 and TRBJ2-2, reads GAGVSQTPSNKVTEKGKYVELRCDPISGHTALYWYRQSLGQGPEFLIYFQGTGAADDSGLPNDRFFAVRPEGSVSTLKIQRTERGDSAVYLCASSLRAGELFFGEGSRLTVL.

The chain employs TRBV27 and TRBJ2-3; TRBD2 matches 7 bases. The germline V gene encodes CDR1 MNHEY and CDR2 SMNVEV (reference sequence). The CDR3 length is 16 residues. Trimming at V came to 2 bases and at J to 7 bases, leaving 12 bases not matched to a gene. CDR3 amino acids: CASSLIQRGPLYTQYF. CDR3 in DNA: TGTGCCAGCAGTTTAATTCAGCGGGGTCCTCTATATACGCAGTATTTT.

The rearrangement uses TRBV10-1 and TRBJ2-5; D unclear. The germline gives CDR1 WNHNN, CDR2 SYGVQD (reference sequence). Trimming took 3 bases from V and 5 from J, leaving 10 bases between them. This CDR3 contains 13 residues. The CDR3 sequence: CASSEPGWETQYF. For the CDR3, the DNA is TGCGCCAGCAGTGAACCGGGTTGGGAGACCCAGTACTTC.

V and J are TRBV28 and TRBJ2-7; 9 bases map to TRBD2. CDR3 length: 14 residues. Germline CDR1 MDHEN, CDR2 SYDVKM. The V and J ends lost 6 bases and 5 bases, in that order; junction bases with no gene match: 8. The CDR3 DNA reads TGTGCCAGCAGGGCGGGAGGGCCTTACAACGAGCAGTACTTC. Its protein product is CASRAGGPYNEQYF.

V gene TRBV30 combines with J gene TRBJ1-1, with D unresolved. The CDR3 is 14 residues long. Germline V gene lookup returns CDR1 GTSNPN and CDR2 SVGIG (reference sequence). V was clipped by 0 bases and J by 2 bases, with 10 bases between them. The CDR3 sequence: CAWSVQGVNTEAFF. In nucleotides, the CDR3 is TGTGCCTGGAGTGTTCAAGGAGTTAACACTGAAGCTTTCTTT.